Each of the 30 T cell receptor beta chains below was sequenced from the same sample in a study of T cell responses to AZD1222 COVID-19 vaccine. Clones were sequenced by immunoSEQ multiplex PCR, and TCRdb holds only the in-frame ones, with some missing. The sample shows roughly 100,000 clones, roughly 87% of them seen only once. The sample in question was peripheral blood, obtained on day 0 of AZD1222 vaccination. The receptors here all came from an adult in good health.

The chain couples TRBV27 to TRBJ1-5; 7 bases match TRBD1. The J segment lost 5 bases and the V segment lost 5 bases, leaving 6 bases of the junction unmatched. The CDR3 has 14 amino acids. Germline V gives CDR1 MNHEY, CDR2 SMNVEV (reference sequence). CDR3 region: CASSTGAGDQPQHF. In nucleotides, the CDR3 is TGTGCCAGCAGTACAGGGGCGGGGGATCAGCCCCAGCATTTT.

J is TRBJ2-6 and V is TRBV27; 7 nucleotides agree with TRBD1. The J segment lost 0 bases and the V segment lost 2 bases, leaving 10 bases of the junction unmatched. Germline CDR1 and CDR2: MNHEY and SMNVEV (reference sequence). The CDR3 extends over 19 amino acids. The CDR3 region is CASSLIPGQRTSGANVLTF. In DNA, the CDR3 is TGTGCCAGCAGTTTAATTCCGGGACAGAGGACCTCTGGGGCCAACGTCCTGACTTTC.

The chain uses TRBV9 and TRBJ2-5; 9 nucleotides align to TRBD2. Unmatched junction bases numbered 7, after V lost 0 bases and J lost 4 bases. Germline values: CDR1 SGDLS, CDR2 YYNGEE. CDR3 size: 16 residues. The CDR3 loop is CASSVGGGGARETQYF. CDR3 in DNA: TGTGCCAGCAGCGTAGGAGGCGGGGGGGCACGAGAGACCCAGTACTTC.

The chain employs TRBV13 and TRBJ1-1; TRBD1 matches at 9 bases. Germline trimming cut 5 bases from V and 4 bases from J; bases unmatched to any gene: 8. Germline assignment: CDR1 PRHDT and CDR2 FYEKMQ (reference sequence). The CDR3 has 15 residues. The CDR3 spells CASSANRGLGTEAFF. In nucleotides, the CDR3 is TGTGCCAGCAGCGCGAACAGGGGGCTTGGCACTGAAGCTTTCTTT.

The rearrangement uses TRBV20-1 and TRBJ1-4, with 7 positions matching TRBD1. The germline V gene encodes CDR1 DFQATT and CDR2 SNEGSKA (reference sequence). CDR3 length: 11 amino acids. Written as DNA, the CDR3 is TGCAGCGGACAGGCTAATGAAAAACTGTTTTTT. The encoded protein is CSGQANEKLFF.

The J gene is TRBJ2-5, the V gene TRBV4-2; TRBD1 is a possible D gene (6 bases). The V and J ends lost 0 bases and 5 bases respectively, with 16 bases between them. There are 16 residues in the CDR3. Germline V CDR1 and CDR2: LGHNA, YNFKEQ. The CDR3, as DNA: TGTGCCAGCAGCCAAGAGGGCCAGGGGTGGGGGGAGACCCAGTACTTC. Protein product: CASSQEGQGWGETQYF.

The V call is TRBV27, the J call TRBJ2-3; D possibly corresponds to TRBD2 (6 bases). The germline V and J ends were trimmed by 3 bases and 5 bases, with 6 bases remaining between them. The CDR3 is made up of 12 amino acids. CDR1 and CDR2 (germline): MNHEY, SMNVEV (reference sequence). CDR3 sequence reads: CASSFGGDTQYF. The CDR3 coding sequence is TGTGCCAGCAGTTTCGGGGGAGATACGCAGTATTTT.

The V gene is TRBV10-2, the J gene TRBJ2-5, with 10 bases aligning to TRBD2. The junction had 9 bases not matched to a gene; V was cut back by 9 bases and J by 2 bases. CDR3 size: 15 residues. Per the germline V gene, CDR1 is WSHSY and CDR2 is SAAADI. CDR3 loop: CASRASGGRQETQYF. CDR3 bases: TGCGCCAGTCGGGCTAGCGGGGGAAGACAAGAGACCCAGTACTTC.

The chain employs TRBV5-4 and TRBJ2-1, with a weak D call TRBD1 (5 bases). Germline CDR1 is SGHNT and CDR2 is YYREEE (reference sequence). V was shortened by 6 bases and J by 9 bases, with 19 bases between the two germline ends. The CDR3 totals 14 residues. As DNA, the CDR3 is TGTGCCAGCAACCCAGGGCTCGCAGTCGCTGAGCAGTTCTTC. Translated: CASNPGLAVAEQFF.

The rearrangement uses TRBV30 and TRBJ1-4, with unresolved D. Trimming shortened V by 7 bases and J by 7 bases, and 19 bases separated the two germline ends. The CDR3 extends over 14 amino acids. Germline V lookup: CDR1 GTSNPN, CDR2 SVGIG (reference sequence). The chain's CDR3 is CASRTPGGGEKLFF. CDR3 nucleotide sequence: TGTGCCTCCCGGACTCCCGGAGGTGGTGAAAAACTGTTTTTT.

This rearrangement joins TRBV6-5 to TRBJ1-1; D gene unclear. The CDR3 length is 14 residues. The V gene lost 6 bases and the J gene lost 3 bases, with 14 bases spanning the gap. CDR1 is MNHEY and CDR2 is SVGAGI in the germline V gene. CDR3 sequence: CASSRPSRDTEAFF. The CDR3 coding sequence is TGTGCCAGCAGCCGGCCGAGTCGAGACACTGAAGCTTTCTTT.

The chain's CDR3 is CASSGITGTEAFF. CDR3 coding DNA: TGTGCCAGCAGCGGGATCACAGGGACTGAAGCTTTCTTT. The chain joins TRBV5-5 to TRBJ1-1; D may be TRBD1 (6 bases). Looked up from germline, CDR1 is SGHKS and CDR2 is YYEKEE (reference sequence). V was trimmed by 4 bases and J by 5 bases, leaving 12 bases between them. The CDR3 totals 13 residues.

This chain connects TRBV19 to TRBJ1-3, with TRBD1 matching over 9 bases. CDR3 length equals 13 residues. Germline assignment: CDR1 LNHDA and CDR2 SQIVND (reference sequence). The V and J ends lost 6 bases and 4 bases, in that order; junction bases with no gene match: 1. CDR3 residues: CASRTGGGNTIYF. In nucleotides, the CDR3 is TGTGCCAGTAGGACAGGGGGAGGAAACACCATATATTTT. The full variable domain, completed using reference TRBV19 and TRBJ1-3, is DGGITQSPKYLFRKEGQNVTLSCEQNLNHDAMYWYRQDPGQGLRLIYYSQIVNDFQKGDIAEGYSVSREKKESFPLTVTSAQKNPTAFYLCASRTGGGNTIYFGEGSWLTVV.

This rearrangement joins TRBV6-2 or TRBV6-3 to TRBJ2-7; D unresolved. Germline V gives CDR1 MNHEY, CDR2 SVGEGT. V lost 5 bases to trimming and J lost 2 bases, with 13 bases between them. The CDR3 extends over 14 amino acids. The CDR3 bases are TGTGCCAGCAGTCTCAACCCTCGGGCCTACGAGCAGTACGTC. It yields the protein CASSLNPRAYEQYV.

The chain employs TRBV19 and TRBJ2-4; TRBD1 might be the D (6 bases). Per the germline V gene, CDR1 is LNHDA and CDR2 is SQIVND (reference sequence). V was pared by 5 bases and J by 7 bases, with 12 bases between. The CDR3 runs to 13 residues. CDR3 nucleotide sequence: TGTGCCAGTAGTGCGAACAGGGTTAACATTCAGTACTTC. Protein sequence: CASSANRVNIQYF.

The V call is TRBV5-4, the J call TRBJ1-5; possibly TRBD1 for D (5 bases). Germline-derived CDR1 and CDR2 are SGHNT and YYREEE (reference sequence). The germline V and J ends were trimmed by 2 bases and 4 bases, with 19 bases remaining between them. The CDR3 length is 17 residues. DNA for the CDR3: TGTGCCAGCAGCTTCCAACCAAACCCCGACAGTAATCAGCCCCAGCATTTT. Its protein is CASSFQPNPDSNQPQHF.

The J gene is TRBJ1-2, the V gene TRBV7-9; D is undetermined. V lost 5 bases, J lost 8 bases, and 12 bases lay in between. Germline V gene sequence: CDR1 SEHNR, CDR2 FQNEAQ (reference sequence). The CDR3 is 12 amino acids. CDR3 nucleotides: TGTGCCAGCAGCCCGCCGCTGAGCGGCTACACCTTC. Its translation is CASSPPLSGYTF.

The V gene is TRBV7-8, the J gene TRBJ2-7; D ambiguous. CDR1 and CDR2 from the germline V gene are SGHVS and FQNEAQ. The V and J ends lost 1 base and 6 bases respectively, with 7 bases between them. This CDR3 is 12 amino acids long. CDR3 protein: CASSLVSSEQYV. Written as DNA, the CDR3 is TGTGCCAGCAGCTTAGTATCAAGCGAGCAGTACGTC.

This clone occurred a few times. This chain uses TRBV27 with TRBJ2-3; 7 bases are shared with TRBD2. CDR3 length: 16 residues. CDR1 and CDR2 from the germline V gene are MNHEY and SMNVEV (reference sequence). V lost 0 bases to trimming and J lost 2 bases; unmatched junction nucleotides: 5. CDR3: CASSLSLAVSTDTQYF. The CDR3 DNA is TGTGCCAGCAGTTTATCGCTAGCGGTGTCCACAGATACGCAGTATTTT.

The chain has TRBV7-2 and TRBJ1-1, with D unclear. CDR1 is SGHTA and CDR2 is FQGNSA in the germline V gene. V was shortened by 4 bases and J by 4 bases, with 10 bases between the two germline ends. The CDR3 runs 13 residues. This chain's CDR3 is CASSSGGSTEAFF. The CDR3 coding sequence is TGTGCCAGCAGCTCCGGAGGATCCACTGAAGCTTTCTTT.

This chain joins TRBV4-1 and TRBJ1-5, with a tentative D call TRBD1 (6 bases). Trimming cost V 4 bases and J 1 base, with 17 bases left between them. There are 17 residues in the CDR3. CDR1 MGHRA and CDR2 YSYEKL come from the germline V gene. CDR3 protein: CASSLWAGDLSNQPQHF. CDR3 coding DNA: TGCGCCAGCAGCCTCTGGGCAGGGGATCTGAGCAATCAGCCCCAGCATTTT.

This chain uses TRBV7-2 with TRBJ1-3; D gene unclear. V was clipped by 0 bases and J by 0 bases, with 12 bases between them. Germline CDR1 SGHTA, CDR2 FQGNSA. The CDR3 has 17 amino acids. The CDR3 DNA sequence: TGTGCCAGCAGCTTAGCGGGTGGCAGCATCTCTGGAAACACCATATATTTT. Its protein product is CASSLAGGSISGNTIYF. Combining the CDR3 with reference TRBV7-2 and TRBJ1-3 gives the whole variable domain GAGVSQSPSNKVTEKGKDVELRCDPISGHTALYWYRQSLGQGLEFLIYFQGNSAPDKSGLPSDRFSAERTGGSVSTLTIQRTQQEDSAVYLCASSLAGGSISGNTIYFGEGSWLTVV.

The chain uses TRBV2 and TRBJ2-1, with D hard to call. Trimming removed 5 bases from V and 4 bases from J, with 15 bases in between. CDR1 is SNHLY, CDR2 FYNNEI, per germline. This CDR3 is built from 15 residues. The CDR3 loop reads CASSWGSAQYNEQFF. The CDR3 DNA reads TGTGCCAGCAGTTGGGGTTCCGCGCAGTACAATGAGCAGTTCTTC.

This clone was seen a handful of times. A read error is likely, as this CDR3 ends without the conserved phenylalanine or tryptophan. Because the CDR3's place on the DNA is in doubt, the DNA is left out and the CDR3 is given as listed by TCRdb. The chain links TRBV7-9 to TRBJ1-2. Germline V CDR1 and CDR2: SEHNR, FQNEAQ (reference sequence). The CDR3 has 10 residues if both end residues are counted. The CDR3 sequence: CASSLYGEPL.

The chain carries TRBV7-2 and TRBJ2-2; D might be TRBD1 (5 bases). With 8 bases removed from V and 7 bases from J, the gap between germline ends came to 17 bases. This CDR3 has 14 residues. The germline CDR1 and CDR2 sequences are SGHTA and FQGNSA. The CDR3 loop reads CASDSQGAGGELFF. The CDR3 DNA follows: TGTGCCAGCGATTCCCAAGGGGCCGGCGGGGAGCTGTTTTTT.

The chain carries TRBV4-3 and TRBJ1-1; 7 bases line up with TRBD1. Germline CDR1 and CDR2: LGHNA and YSLEER. This CDR3 contains 14 residues. V was clipped by 1 base and J by 4 bases; unmatched bases: 3. The CDR3 DNA sequence: TGCGCCAGCAGCCAAGTGCCAGGGGGCACTGAAGCTTTCTTT. Translating it yields CASSQVPGGTEAFF.

The chain joins TRBV6-2 or TRBV6-3 to TRBJ2-4, with 9 positions matching TRBD1. The germline V gene encodes CDR1 MNHEY and CDR2 SVGEGT. This CDR3 comprises 18 residues. Germline trimming cut 5 bases from V and 1 base from J; bases unmatched to any gene: 12. The CDR3 DNA sequence: TGTGCCAGCAGTCTTATCGGGACAGGGTCATTTGCCAAAAACATTCAGTACTTC. Its protein product is CASSLIGTGSFAKNIQYF.

This clone was seen just once. This chain uses TRBV10-3 with TRBJ1-5; the D is unclear. Trimming left V 4 bases short and J 3 bases short, with 10 bases between. Germline V gene data show CDR1 as ENHRY and CDR2 as SYGVKD. The CDR3 spans 14 residues. The CDR3 here is CAISGSSHNQPQHF. The CDR3, as DNA: TGTGCCATCAGTGGTAGCAGCCACAATCAGCCCCAGCATTTT.

V gene TRBV29-1 combines with J gene TRBJ2-1; 9 nucleotides match TRBD2. J lost 7 bases, V lost 5 bases, and 9 bases had no gene match. CDR3 length equals 14 residues. Looked up from germline, CDR1 is SQVTM and CDR2 is ANQGSEA. CDR3 sequence: CSVHSGRVGNEQFF. CDR3 DNA sequence: TGCAGCGTTCATAGCGGGAGAGTAGGAAATGAGCAGTTCTTC.

The chain employs TRBV6-4 and TRBJ2-3, with D unresolved. V lost 6 bases to trimming and J lost 0 bases, with 7 bases between them. The V gene's germline CDR1 is MRHNA and CDR2 SNTAGT. The CDR3 loop spans 13 amino acids. The chain's CDR3 is CASSEESTDTQYF. Here the CDR3 DNA reads TGTGCCAGCAGCGAAGAAAGCACAGATACGCAGTATTTT.